This TCR beta chain stems from a study of radiotherapy plus CTLA-4 blockade in lung cancer. Study-wide context: With roughly 28% of patients having disease control, objective responses were seen in roughly 18%. General study points: Tumor-origin TCR clones grew in blood after radiotherapy plus ipilimumab.

The CDR3 spans 14 residues. From germline, CDR1 is MDHEN and CDR2 SYDVKM. Trimming pared 6 bases from V and 2 bases from J, leaving 13 bases between. This clone has only a few counts. Antigen specificity is unknown. The repertoire was sequenced with immunoSEQ multiplex PCR; TCRdb's copy has only in-frame clones and lacks some. The data show approximately 57,000 clones, almost 85% seen once. Chemo-refractory metastatic non-small-cell lung cancer patients received focal radiation with ipilimumab CTLA-4 blockade. Here the sequenced sample was peripheral blood, taken from a patient treated with radiotherapy plus ipilimumab. This receptor was identified in a human donor with non-small cell lung cancer whose response to radiotherapy plus ipilimumab could not be evaluated. V gene TRBV28 combines with J gene TRBJ1-1; perhaps TRBD1 as D (6 bases). For the CDR3, the DNA is TGTGCCAGCAGGCTAACAGGGCTAAACACTGAAGCTTTCTTT. It encodes CASRLTGLNTEAFF. The full variable domain, in which reference TRBV28 and TRBJ1-1 provide the parts outside the CDR3, is DVKVTQSSRYLVKRTGEKVFLECVQDMDHENMFWYRQDPGLGLRLIYFSYDVKMKEKGDIPEGYSVSREKKERFSLILESASTNQTSMYLCASRLTGLNTEAFFGQGTRLTVV.